This T cell receptor beta chain was identified during a study of blood T cell repertoires in COVID-19 (dated by TCRdb to the early 2020s). About the full investigation: Samples covering the acute and convalescent phases of COVID-19 were provided by collaborators in the United States, Italy and Spain. The prospective study material was composed of cDNA or gDNA derived from T cells, B-cell-depleted T cells, or PBMCs. Deeply sampled blood TCRbeta repertoires from subjects exposed to, actively infected with, or recovered from COVID-19 were included in the dataset. A freely available public database, intended as a resource for researchers studying the immune response to SARS-CoV-2, is where the repertoires were released. The samples were drawn from the first 160 participants of the ongoing ImmuneRACE study and from under 1,500 subjects provided by 6 global collaborators. Sample metadata almost always included a de-identified subject ID, COVID-19 status, age in years and sex. Where HLA class I and class II types were available, the types were taken from metadata supplied by the sample provider, not from assay-based typing. The research as a whole found: How much clinical and demographic metadata was included differed by source and by participant, and the metadata was provided uncurated.

TCRbeta CDR3 regions were amplified from genomic DNA by means of the immunoSEQ Assay, a bias-controlled multiplex PCR. The authors' pipeline ran thus. Nucleated cell counts per sample were estimated from amplification of reference gene primers within the assay. Sequence reads were collapsed and filtered to measure the absolute abundance of every unique TCRbeta CDR3 rearrangement. For each sample, productive Simpson clonality was calculated as the square root of Simpson's diversity index across productive rearrangements. The clones in this table, taken by TCRdb from immuneACCESS, are in-frame only. Not every clone is retained; where verified, under half of the shortfall comes from an unresolved V gene, and the cause of the rest is unknown. V and J calls plus clone size are reproduced from that table; the DNA served to infer D and trimming. Across this sample there are some 150,000 clones, with 84% seen only once. More than 5.5% of the sample rests with the top ten.

Collaborating institutions collected whole blood in K2EDTA tubes following their own protocols. For TCRbeta analysis, collaborators shipped samples in one of three forms: frozen whole blood, isolated PBMCs, or DNA extracted from either of those sample types. Taken from cysteine to phenylalanine, the CDR3 has 14 residues. CDR3 DNA only is kept here, 42 bases in frame from base 1. Relative to germline, V is missing 5 bases and J is missing 6 bases, with 9 bases of the junction outside any gene match. As encoded in the germline V gene (reference sequence), CDR1 is LGHDT while CDR2 is YNNKEL. Regarding this clone: Its target antigen remains unknown. No qualities accompany the bases; no much larger clone lies one base away.

The source material was peripheral blood. The source is a woman between 50 and 59 years old in a cohort sampled during active or convalescent COVID-19. The receptor chain draws on TRBV3-1 (or the pseudogene TRBV3-2) and TRBJ2-5; TRBD1 matches 7 bases in the middle. The CDR3 corresponds to CASSTRQGVKTQYF. At the DNA level, the sequence is TGTGCCAGCAGCACCCGACAGGGAGTGAAGACCCAGTACTTC.